A selection of T cell receptor beta chains follows, all from one sample in a study of T cells in Graves' hyperthyroidism and ophthalmopathy. MiXCR, applied by TCRdb to the multiplex PCR reads, yields one record per CDR3 protein. This table has about 260,000 distinct CDR3 sequences, over 15% appearing once. The sample consisted of blood. The origin of the receptors is a woman aged 18-29 years with Graves' ophthalmopathy. The CDR3 runs from the conserved cysteine through the conserved F or W. Each record gives: J gene, clone size, D gene, V gene, CDR3 protein, CDR3 DNA. A D gene is named only where the DNA matches it firmly. The size field is filled for only some rows; it gives once, few, many or a size class.

TRBJ2-7	many	TRBD2	TRBV20-1	CSAGTSLYEQYF	TGCAGTGCCGGGACTAGTCTCTACGAGCAGTACTTC
TRBJ1-1	NA	NA	TRBV12-3/TRBV12-4	CASSLSPRQRNTEAFF	TGTGCCAGCAGTTTAAGTCCCCGGCAGAGGAACACTGAAGCTTTCTTT
TRBJ2-7	many	TRBD1	TRBV6-1	CAISGTGIYEQYF	TGTGCCATTAGTGGGACAGGGATTTACGAGCAGTACTTC
TRBJ2-2	once	TRBD2	TRBV24-1	CATSTTSDTGELFF	TGTGCCACAAGCACCACTAGCGACACCGGGGAGCTGTTTTTT
TRBJ2-7	many	TRBD1	TRBV6-2/TRBV6-3	CASSYEDRENPYEQYF	TGTGCCAGCAGTTACGAGGACAGGGAAAACCCCTACGAGCAGTACTTC
TRBJ1-4	many	TRBD1	TRBV7-9	CASSLADRGPLNEKLFF	TGTGCCAGCAGCTTAGCGGACAGGGGACCCCTTAATGAAAAACTGTTTTTT
TRBJ1-2	many	NA	TRBV7-9	CASNPQLEVGYTF	TGTGCCAGCAACCCACAGCTGGAGGTTGGCTACACCTTC
TRBJ1-4	few	NA	TRBV19	CASSNLGRINEKLFF	TGTGCCAGTAGTAATCTGGGGAGAATTAATGAAAAACTGTTTTTT
TRBJ1-1	many	TRBD1	TRBV6-5	CASSYLLGSGTGGFTEAFF	TGTGCCAGCAGTTACTTATTAGGTTCCGGGACAGGGGGTTTCACTGAAGCTTTCTTT
TRBJ2-5	many	NA	TRBV20-1	CSARDGGRLVIQETQYF	TGCAGTGCTAGAGATGGGGGGAGACTAGTGATACAAGAGACCCAGTACTTC
TRBJ1-3	many	NA	TRBV2	CASSEPTWAGNTIYF	TGTGCCAGCAGTGAACCCACATGGGCTGGAAACACCATATATTTT
TRBJ1-5	NA	NA	TRBV28	CASSSKRQSRNQPQHF	TGTGCCAGCAGCTCAAAGCGACAGAGCCGCAATCAGCCCCAGCATTTT
TRBJ1-2	NA	TRBD1	TRBV12-3/TRBV12-4	CASNEPGQGAGYGYTF	TGTGCCAGCAACGAACCGGGACAGGGGGCTGGCTATGGCTACACCTTC
TRBJ2-5	many	NA	TRBV12-5	CASGQGRAQETQYF	TGTGCTAGTGGCCAAGGACGGGCCCAAGAGACCCAGTACTTC
TRBJ2-5	many	TRBD2	TRBV29-1	CSVGDGGETQYF	TGCAGCGTCGGGGACGGGGGGGAGACCCAGTACTTC
TRBJ1-5	many	NA	TRBV28	CASSLGFGTGSNQPQHF	TGTGCCAGCAGTTTGGGGTTTGGTACAGGGTCCAATCAGCCCCAGCATTTT
TRBJ2-3	many	NA	TRBV7-9	CASSPPRWDTQYF	TGTGCCAGCAGCCCCCCCCGATGGGATACGCAGTATTTT
TRBJ1-4	many	TRBD1	TRBV6-2/TRBV6-3	CASSYWGQGLGELFF	TGTGCCAGCAGTTACTGGGGACAGGGCCTTGGTGAACTGTTTTTT
TRBJ2-7	NA	TRBD1	TRBV7-2	CASSLVGTGQFEQYF	TGTGCCAGCAGCTTAGTAGGGACAGGGCAGTTCGAGCAGTACTTC
TRBJ1-2	many	NA	TRBV5-1	CASRAGSGGYTF	TGCGCCAGCAGGGCGGGTTCAGGTGGCTACACCTTC
TRBJ2-3	once	NA	TRBV9	CASSRRMTDTQYF	TGTGCCAGCAGCCGCAGGATGACAGATACGCAGTATTTT
TRBJ2-3	few	NA	TRBV6-2/TRBV6-3	CASSSGHPSTDAQYF	TGTGCCAGCAGCTCGGGACACCCTAGCACAGATGCGCAGTATTTT
TRBJ2-3	few	NA	TRBV19	CASSIGAGSTDTQYF	TGTGCCAGTAGTATTGGGGCAGGTAGCACAGATACGCAGTATTTT
TRBJ2-1	many	TRBD2	TRBV2	CASSSGLATYNEQFF	TGTGCCAGCAGCTCCGGACTAGCTACCTACAATGAGCAGTTCTTC
TRBJ2-2	many	TRBD2	TRBV6-5	CASSYSNPFSGGAITGELFF	TGTGCCAGCAGTTACTCAAACCCCTTTAGCGGGGGTGCGATAACCGGGGAGCTGTTTTTT